This is a list of T cell receptor beta chains from one sample in a study of T cells in Graves' hyperthyroidism and ophthalmopathy. Using its own MiXCR run on the multiplex PCR reads, TCRdb lists one record per CDR3 protein. The sample includes roughly 380,000 distinct CDR3 sequences, roughly an eighth seen only once; the top ten take roughly 4.8%. The specimen was blood. Every receptor here comes from a young woman with Graves' hyperthyroidism. CDR3s include the opening cysteine and the closing phenylalanine or tryptophan. Fields, in order: D gene, V gene, clone size, J gene, CDR3 protein, CDR3 DNA. The D gene is left open where the match is weak. Clone sizes are given selectively: once, few, many, or a class where the clone is expanded.

>TRBD2|TRBV2|.|TRBJ2-1
CASRITSGSSYNEQFF
TGTGCCAGCAGGATCACTAGCGGTTCTTCCTACAATGAGCAGTTCTTC
>TRBD1|TRBV7-9|.|TRBJ1-2
CASTPGTGIGGYTF
TGTGCCAGCACCCCCGGGACAGGAATAGGTGGCTACACCTTC
>TRBD1|TRBV28|.|TRBJ2-5
CASSDRGPGETQYF
TGTGCCAGCAGTGACAGGGGGCCGGGGGAGACCCAGTACTTC
>TRBD1|TRBV12-5|many|TRBJ2-1
CASRRDRGLNEQFF
TGTGCTAGTAGGCGGGACAGGGGGCTGAATGAGCAGTTCTTC
>TRBD2|TRBV2|many|TRBJ2-1
CASDEWTSGRSEQFF
TGTGCCAGCGATGAATGGACTAGCGGGAGAAGTGAGCAGTTCTTC
>.|TRBV6-2/TRBV6-3|many|TRBJ2-7
CASSFRPLTSYEQYF
TGTGCCAGCAGTTTCCGACCCCTAACTTCCTACGAGCAGTACTTC
>.|TRBV12-3/TRBV12-4|many|TRBJ2-7
CASSYFGRGIGLEQYF
TGTGCCAGCAGTTACTTCGGCCGGGGGATAGGTCTCGAGCAGTACTTC
>TRBD1|TRBV12-3/TRBV12-4|many|TRBJ2-1
CASSPRDRENEQFF
TGTGCCAGCAGCCCTAGGGACAGGGAGAATGAGCAGTTCTTC
>.|TRBV30|many|TRBJ2-1
CAWSADLFGNEQFF
TGTGCCTGGAGTGCTGACCTTTTTGGCAATGAGCAGTTCTTC
>.|TRBV6-1|many|TRBJ2-2
CASNPTALTGELFF
TGTGCCAGCAACCCAACGGCCCTCACCGGGGAGCTGTTTTTT
>.|TRBV20-1|.|TRBJ2-3
CSARRDSGDTQYF
TGCAGTGCTAGACGGGACTCCGGGGATACGCAGTATTTT
>TRBD2|TRBV7-2|many|TRBJ2-7
CASSYRAGGSYEQYF
TGTGCCAGCAGTTACCGAGCGGGAGGGTCCTACGAGCAGTACTTC
>.|TRBV2|many|TRBJ2-3
CASNRGNPSTDTQYF
TGTGCCAGCAACCGTGGGAACCCTAGCACAGATACGCAGTATTTT
>.|TRBV7-9|.|TRBJ1-3
CASSLSGTRSGNTIYF
TGTGCCAGCAGCTTATCCGGGACGCGGTCTGGAAACACCATATATTTT
>TRBD2|TRBV6-2/TRBV6-3|.|TRBJ2-2
CASSYEAASGRFFGANTGELFF
TGTGCCAGCAGTTACGAGGCTGCTAGCGGGAGGTTCTTTGGTGCGAACACCGGGGAGCTGTTTTTT
>.|TRBV4-3|few|TRBJ1-1
CASSHTGTEAFF
TGCGCCAGCAGCCATACGGGGACTGAAGCTTTCTTT
>.|TRBV28|many|TRBJ2-3
CASRQGGSTDTQYF
TGTGCCAGCAGGCAGGGCGGTAGCACAGATACGCAGTATTTT
>.|TRBV28|many|TRBJ1-2
CASSSRGTGYTF
TGTGCCAGCAGTTCGCGGGGCACTGGCTACACCTTC
>TRBD1|TRBV7-8|.|TRBJ1-1
CASSKRQGLGTEAFF
TGTGCCAGCAGCAAAAGACAGGGTCTTGGCACTGAAGCTTTCTTT
>TRBD2|TRBV6-5|many|TRBJ2-7
CASSYSQLAGNEQYF
TGTGCCAGCAGTTACTCTCAACTAGCGGGAAACGAGCAGTACTTC
>.|TRBV6-2/TRBV6-3|many|TRBJ1-2
CASSLPVGRANYGYTF
TGTGCCAGCAGTCTGCCGGTTGGCAGAGCTAACTATGGCTACACCTTC
>.|TRBV7-9|.|TRBJ1-1
CASEMRGVNTEAFF
TGTGCCAGCGAGATGAGGGGAGTGAACACTGAAGCTTTCTTT
>TRBD2|TRBV5-1|once|TRBJ2-1
CASSVGLAGGPPEFF
TGCGCCAGCAGCGTGGGACTAGCGGGAGGCCCACCGGAGTTCTTC
>TRBD1|TRBV12-5|many|TRBJ1-1
CASGLDGTGAEAFF
TGTGCTAGTGGTTTGGACGGGACAGGAGCTGAAGCTTTCTTT
>TRBD1|TRBV29-1|few|TRBJ1-2
CSVRQGTGYTF
TGCAGCGTACGACAGGGGACAGGCTACACCTTC
>.|TRBV6-1|few|TRBJ2-7
CASSENRNSYEQYF
TGTGCCAGCAGTGAAAACAGGAACTCCTACGAGCAGTACTTC
>.|TRBV12-3/TRBV12-4|few|TRBJ2-7
CASTRDTLYEQYF
TGTGCCAGCACCAGGGACACCCTCTACGAGCAGTACTTC
>TRBD2|TRBV18|many|TRBJ2-1
CASSQIAGGNNEQFF
TGTGCCAGCTCACAAATAGCGGGAGGGAACAATGAGCAGTTCTTC
>TRBD1|TRBV3-1|.|TRBJ2-2
CASTRQGADGELFF
TGTGCCAGCACTAGACAGGGGGCGGACGGGGAGCTGTTTTTT
>.|TRBV7-2|many|TRBJ1-2
CASTPKASTSVAGYTF
TGTGCCAGCACCCCAAAAGCGTCCACTAGCGTAGCAGGCTACACCTTC
>TRBD2|TRBV28|medium-sized|TRBJ2-7
CASSFGLDYEQYF
TGTGCCAGCAGTTTTGGACTAGACTACGAGCAGTACTTC
>TRBD1|TRBV29-1|few|TRBJ1-1
CSVGGRDSNTEAFF
TGCAGCGTCGGTGGGCGGGACAGTAACACTGAAGCTTTCTTT
>.|TRBV9|.|TRBJ2-5
CASSVVGTSETQYF
TGTGCCAGCAGCGTAGTCGGGACGTCAGAGACCCAGTACTTC
>.|TRBV5-5|many|TRBJ2-1
CASIPAVSSYNEQFF
TGTGCCAGCATCCCGGCGGTTAGCTCCTACAATGAGCAGTTCTTC
>.|TRBV6-1|.|TRBJ2-1
CASSADSYNEQFF
TGTGCCAGCAGCGCGGACTCCTACAATGAGCAGTTCTTC
>.|TRBV19|many|TRBJ1-5
CASSIGGQGFNQPQHF
TGTGCCAGTAGTATAGGAGGGCAGGGCTTCAATCAGCCCCAGCATTTT
>.|TRBV9|many|TRBJ1-2
CASSGDGFYGYTF
TGTGCCAGCAGCGGGGACGGGTTCTATGGCTACACCTTC